Shown below are 6 T cell receptor beta chains from a single sample sequenced in a study of blood T cell repertoires in COVID-19. TCRdb's table, derived via immunoSEQ multiplex PCR, lists solely in-frame clones and lacks some. Of around 320,000 clones listed, around 88% are singletons. Sequences were obtained from peripheral blood. These receptors came from a woman in her 30s who had recovered from COVID-19.

The chain is built from TRBV19 and TRBJ1-1, with 8 nucleotides matching TRBD1. V lost 5 bases, J lost 5 bases, and 10 bases stayed unmatched. CDR3 size: 15 residues. The V gene's germline CDR1 is LNHDA and CDR2 SQIVND (reference sequence). DNA for the CDR3: TGTGCCAGTAGTCCCAGGGGGCGCGAGACAACTGAAGCTTTCTTT. Protein: CASSPRGRETTEAFF.

The chain couples TRBV27 to TRBJ1-5; TRBD1 agrees at 7 bases. The CDR3 consists of 13 residues. Germline CDR1 is MNHEY and CDR2 is SMNVEV (reference sequence). Unmatched junction bases numbered 4, after V lost 4 bases and J lost 7 bases. CDR3 sequence reads: CASSSSGGQPQHF. In nucleotides, the CDR3 is TGTGCCAGCAGTTCCTCAGGGGGACAGCCCCAGCATTTT.

In its sample, this clone was seen once. The chain carries TRBV7-9 and TRBJ2-2; TRBD1 matches at 8 bases. With V trimmed by 5 bases and J by 1 base, 3 bases remained unmatched. In germline, CDR1 is SEHNR, CDR2 FQNEAQ (reference sequence). The CDR3 runs 15 residues. The CDR3 here is CASSKDRVNTGELFF. The DNA of the CDR3 is TGTGCCAGCAGCAAGGACAGGGTGAACACCGGGGAGCTGTTTTTT.

J is TRBJ2-5 and V is TRBV19; 9 bases agree with TRBD1. The V segment lost 5 bases and the J segment 4 bases; nucleotides outside the gene matches: 8. CDR1 and CDR2 (germline): LNHDA, SQIVND (reference sequence). The CDR3 totals 15 residues. As DNA, the CDR3 is TGTGCCAGTAGTCCCCGGACAGGGGAAGTAGAGACCCAGTACTTC. The encoded protein is CASSPRTGEVETQYF.

The V and J genes are TRBV14 and TRBJ2-2; 9 bases line up with TRBD1. Germline-derived CDR1 and CDR2 are SGHDN and FVKESK. The CDR3 is made up of 20 amino acids. J lost 6 bases, V lost 3 bases, and 20 bases had no gene match. The CDR3 DNA sequence: TGTGCCAGCAGCCAGCAAGTGAGGACAGGGGTCCCGGTAGGCGCCGGGGAGCTGTTTTTT. Amino acid sequence: CASSQQVRTGVPVGAGELFF. Looking up the rest from reference TRBV14 and TRBJ2-2 gives the full variable domain: EAGVTQFPSHSVIEKGQTVTLRCDPISGHDNLYWYRRVMGKEIKFLLHFVKESKQDESGMPNNRFLAERTGGTYSTLKVQPAELEDSGVYFCASSQQVRTGVPVGAGELFFGEGSRLTVL.

The chain links TRBV5-1 to TRBJ2-3; 7 bases are shared with TRBD1. CDR1 is SGHRS and CDR2 is YFSETQ in the germline V gene. After removal of 2 bases from V and 2 bases from J, the junction contained 5 bases not matched to a gene. The CDR3 contains 15 residues. CDR3 nucleotides: TGCGCCAGCAGCTTATACAGGGGTACCACAGATACGCAGTATTTT. Protein product: CASSLYRGTTDTQYF. Full variable domain (remainder filled in from reference TRBV5-1 and TRBJ2-3): KAGVTQTPRYLIKTRGQQVTLSCSPISGHRSVSWYQQTPGQGLQFLFEYFSETQRNKGNFPGRFSGRQFSNSRSEMNVSTLELGDSALYLCASSLYRGTTDTQYFGPGTRLTVL.